This T cell receptor (beta chain) was identified in a study of blood T cell repertoires in COVID-19. Study summary: Donors in the United States, Italy and Spain gave samples during acute or convalescent COVID-19. PBMCs, B-cell-depleted T cells, or T cells provided the cDNA or gDNA that made up the material.

Original handling: How many nucleated cells were present was estimated from reference gene primer amplification. Repertoires were generated with immunoSEQ multiplex PCR, while TCRdb's copy carries only in-frame clones and drops some. V, J and clone size are taken as reported in that table, and D and trimming were inferred from the DNA itself. This sample has 400,000 to 550,000 clones, with about 90% found just once. Assignment of participants to cohorts was predicated upon participant-reported clinical history. CDR3 size: 15 residues. The germline gives CDR1 SGHRS, CDR2 YFSETQ. Trimming cost V 0 bases and J 0 bases, with 7 bases left between them.

The TCR was taken from a woman in her late teens or twenties with acute COVID-19. Specimen: PBMCs or T cells enriched from blood (not recorded which). The chain combines TRBV5-1 with TRBJ1-5; possibly TRBD1 for D (5 bases). The CDR3, as DNA: TGCGCCAGCAGCTTGGAGGGGTATAGCAATCAGCCCCAGCATTTT. Translated: CASSLEGYSNQPQHF.